A selection of T cell receptor beta chains follows, all from one sample in a study of T cell responses to AZD1222 COVID-19 vaccine. The assay was immunoSEQ multiplex PCR, and TCRdb's table has in-frame clones only and misses some. The data contain roughly 110,000 clones, about 91% of them seen just once; the ten biggest clones take up about 6.5%. The sequences come from peripheral blood, collected 28 days after the second AZD1222 dose. These receptors were obtained from an adult who received the AZD1222 COVID-19 vaccine. Each CDR3 is given with its conserved first and last residue. A D gene is named only where the DNA matches it firmly. Part of the rows lack a size; the others show once, few, many or a class for expanded clones.

DNA: TGTGCCAGCAGCTTAAGGGCTAGCGGGGCTATGGAGCAGTACTTC
CDR3: CASSLRASGAMEQYF
size: once
V: TRBV7-2
J: TRBJ2-7
D: TRBD2

DNA: TGCGCCAGCAGCTTGGGATGGGGGTCGGGTGACGAAAAACTGTTTTTT
CDR3: CASSLGWGSGDEKLFF
size: .
V: TRBV5-1
J: TRBJ1-4
D: .

DNA: TGTGCCAGCTCACCACCGGTAAATTCACCCCTCCACTTT
CDR3: CASSPPVNSPLHF
size: .
V: TRBV18
J: TRBJ1-6
D: .

DNA: TGTGCCAGCTCACCACCGGGGGGAATAGGTGAGCAGTTCTTC
CDR3: CASSPPGGIGEQFF
size: .
V: TRBV18
J: TRBJ2-1
D: .

DNA: TGTGCCAGCAGCCAATCGGGCACCACCAACTACGAGCAGTACTTC
CDR3: CASSQSGTTNYEQYF
size: .
V: TRBV16
J: TRBJ2-7
D: .

DNA: TGTGCCAGCAGCCCGGACAGGGGCTACAATGAGCAGTTCTTC
CDR3: CASSPDRGYNEQFF
size: .
V: TRBV6-5
J: TRBJ2-1
D: TRBD1

DNA: TGTGCCAGTAGTTACGATGGGACAAACACTGAAGCTTTCTTT
CDR3: CASSYDGTNTEAFF
size: .
V: TRBV19
J: TRBJ1-1
D: .

DNA: TGTGCCAGCGGCCTTCCAGAAAAACTGTTTTTT
CDR3: CASGLPEKLFF
size: .
V: TRBV12-3/TRBV12-4
J: TRBJ1-4
D: .

DNA: TGTGCCAGCAGGAGGACAGGCTCCACCGGGGAGCTGTTTTTT
CDR3: CASRRTGSTGELFF
size: .
V: TRBV7-6
J: TRBJ2-2
D: TRBD1

DNA: TGTGCCACCCACCAATCGAATCAGCCCCAGCATTTT
CDR3: CATHQSNQPQHF
size: .
V: TRBV28
J: TRBJ1-5
D: .

DNA: TGTGCCAGCAGTTTAGGCAGTAGTGCCGGGGAGCTGTTTTTT
CDR3: CASSLGSSAGELFF
size: .
V: TRBV27
J: TRBJ2-2
D: .

DNA: TGTGCCACGCGCGGGGTCAACTCTGGAAACACCATATATTTT
CDR3: CATRGVNSGNTIYF
size: .
V: TRBV6-5
J: TRBJ1-3
D: .

DNA: TGTGCCAGCAGCTTGGCGGGGGCCACCTACAATGAGCAGTTCTTC
CDR3: CASSLAGATYNEQFF
size: .
V: TRBV5-8
J: TRBJ2-1
D: .

DNA: TGTGCCAGTAGTATAGCGGGAGGTAACACTGAAGCTTTCTTT
CDR3: CASSIAGGNTEAFF
size: .
V: TRBV19
J: TRBJ1-1
D: .

DNA: TGCGCCAGCAGCTTGTATGTGCGGGAGACCCAGTACTTC
CDR3: CASSLYVRETQYF
size: .
V: TRBV5-1
J: TRBJ2-5
D: .

DNA: TGTGCCAGCAGCGTATGGTCGGGACAGGCTAGCACAGATACGCAGTATTTT
CDR3: CASSVWSGQASTDTQYF
size: .
V: TRBV9
J: TRBJ2-3
D: TRBD1

DNA: TGTGCCAGCAGCGCCCGGGACAGGTTTCCGCCTTTCACAGATACGCAGTATTTT
CDR3: CASSARDRFPPFTDTQYF
size: .
V: TRBV9
J: TRBJ2-3
D: TRBD1

DNA: TGTGCCAGCATGAGGACAACTAATGAAAAACTGTTTTTT
CDR3: CASMRTTNEKLFF
size: .
V: TRBV6-5
J: TRBJ1-4
D: .

DNA: TGTGCCAGCAGTTTAAGGTCAGGGGGCTTTAGCAATCAGCCCCAGCATTTT
CDR3: CASSLRSGGFSNQPQHF
size: once
V: TRBV28
J: TRBJ1-5
D: TRBD1

DNA: TGTGCCAGCAACGAGGGAGTAGGCGAAAAACTGTTTTTT
CDR3: CASNEGVGEKLFF
size: once
V: TRBV2
J: TRBJ1-4
D: .

DNA: TGTGCCAGCAGCGACAGGGTGAGGACTGAAGCTTTCTTT
CDR3: CASSDRVRTEAFF
size: .
V: TRBV27
J: TRBJ1-1
D: TRBD1

DNA: TGTGCCAGCAGCTTAGGAGCGGTTTACGAGCAGTACTTC
CDR3: CASSLGAVYEQYF
size: once
V: TRBV7-9
J: TRBJ2-7
D: .

DNA: TGTGCCAGCAGCTACGAGGGGACACTACAGCCCCAGCATTTT
CDR3: CASSYEGTLQPQHF
size: medium-sized
V: TRBV7-9
J: TRBJ1-5
D: .

DNA: TGCGCCAGCAGCTTCATAGCGGGGGGCCCAAACGAGCAGTACTTC
CDR3: CASSFIAGGPNEQYF
size: .
V: TRBV5-1
J: TRBJ2-7
D: TRBD2

DNA: TGTGCCAGCAGCTTAGACCAGTATGGCTACACCTTC
CDR3: CASSLDQYGYTF
size: .
V: TRBV7-2
J: TRBJ1-2
D: .

DNA: TGTGCCAGCAGTACCTCAGGGGTGGCTGAAGCTTTCTTT
CDR3: CASSTSGVAEAFF
size: .
V: TRBV6-6
J: TRBJ1-1
D: .

DNA: TGTGCCAGCAGTTACCGCCAACCTCCCTCGGGCACCGGGGAGCTGTTTTTT
CDR3: CASSYRQPPSGTGELFF
size: .
V: TRBV6-2/TRBV6-3
J: TRBJ2-2
D: .

DNA: TGTGCCATCAGTGAAACTTCTACAGGGGATGGCTACACCTTC
CDR3: CAISETSTGDGYTF
size: .
V: TRBV10-3
J: TRBJ1-2
D: TRBD1

DNA: TGTGCCAGCAGCTCCGGGACGGGCAATGAAAAACTGTTTTTT
CDR3: CASSSGTGNEKLFF
size: .
V: TRBV11-1
J: TRBJ1-4
D: .

DNA: TGTGCCAGCAGTTACTCGGGACAGGGGAGGGACTATGGCTACACCTTC
CDR3: CASSYSGQGRDYGYTF
size: .
V: TRBV6-5
J: TRBJ1-2
D: TRBD1

DNA: TGTGCCGCCCGGGGGGAGTCCGATCAGCCCCAGCATTTT
CDR3: CAARGESDQPQHF
size: once
V: TRBV10-3
J: TRBJ1-5
D: .

DNA: TGCGCCAGCAGCTGGGGACAGGAATACAATGAGCAGTTCTTC
CDR3: CASSWGQEYNEQFF
size: .
V: TRBV5-1
J: TRBJ2-1
D: TRBD1

DNA: TGTGCCAGCTCACCAGAATCGGGACTAGCGGGGGTTAACAATGAGCAGTTCTTC
CDR3: CASSPESGLAGVNNEQFF
size: .
V: TRBV18
J: TRBJ2-1
D: TRBD2

DNA: TGTGCCACCAGTGATTCCTGGACAAGGGGGGAGACCCAGTACTTC
CDR3: CATSDSWTRGETQYF
size: .
V: TRBV24-1
J: TRBJ2-5
D: .

DNA: TGTGCCAGCAGTGAATCGGGCGGGTCGGTGCAGTACTTC
CDR3: CASSESGGSVQYF
size: .
V: TRBV25-1
J: TRBJ2-5
D: .

DNA: TGCAGTGCTAGTAGTCTGGGACAGGGGAATCATGAGCAGTTCTTC
CDR3: CSASSLGQGNHEQFF
size: .
V: TRBV20-1
J: TRBJ2-1
D: TRBD1

DNA: TGTGCCAACAGTTCCCCCGGTGGGGATCGAGGCTACACCTTC
CDR3: CANSSPGGDRGYTF
size: .
V: TRBV28
J: TRBJ1-2
D: .

DNA: TGTGCCAGCAGCTTAGGACATTTGGATCAGCCCCAGCATTTT
CDR3: CASSLGHLDQPQHF
size: .
V: TRBV7-2
J: TRBJ1-5
D: .

DNA: TGTGCCAGCAGTTACTCAAACAGGGAAAGAGGCTACACCTTC
CDR3: CASSYSNRERGYTF
size: .
V: TRBV6-5
J: TRBJ1-2
D: .

DNA: TGTGCCAGCAGCTTAGATATAGGTTGGGGATTCCTGTTTTTT
CDR3: CASSLDIGWGFLFF
size: .
V: TRBV7-9
J: TRBJ1-4
D: .

DNA: TGTGCCAGCAGCCAAGAACCGGGACAGGCCCCCAGAGTCGAAGCTTTCTTT
CDR3: CASSQEPGQAPRVEAFF
size: .
V: TRBV3-1/TRBV3-2
J: TRBJ1-1
D: TRBD1

DNA: TGTGCCAGCAGTACTCAGGCTCGGAGCTACGAGCAGTACTTC
CDR3: CASSTQARSYEQYF
size: .
V: TRBV27
J: TRBJ2-7
D: .